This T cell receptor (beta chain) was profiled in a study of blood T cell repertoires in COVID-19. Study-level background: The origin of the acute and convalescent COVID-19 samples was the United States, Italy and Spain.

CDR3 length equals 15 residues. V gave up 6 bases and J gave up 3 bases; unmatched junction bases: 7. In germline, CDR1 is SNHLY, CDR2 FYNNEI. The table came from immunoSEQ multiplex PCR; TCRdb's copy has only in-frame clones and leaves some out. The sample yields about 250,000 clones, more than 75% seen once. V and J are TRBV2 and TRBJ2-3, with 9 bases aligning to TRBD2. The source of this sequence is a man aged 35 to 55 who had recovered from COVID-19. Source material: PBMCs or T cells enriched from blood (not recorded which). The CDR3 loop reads CASRDLAGETDTQYF. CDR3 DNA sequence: TGTGCCAGCAGGGATTTAGCGGGGGAAACAGATACGCAGTATTTT. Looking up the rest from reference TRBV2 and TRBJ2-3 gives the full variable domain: EPEVTQTPSHQVTQMGQEVILRCVPISNHLYFYWYRQILGQKVEFLVSFYNNEISEKSEIFDDQFSVERPDGSNFTLKIRSTKLEDSAMYFCASRDLAGETDTQYFGPGTRLTVL.